This T cell receptor (beta chain) was sequenced in a study of T cells in localized non-small cell lung cancer. Study conclusions and caveats: Heterogeneity within the tumor remains possible, as just one region underwent sequencing. Exceeding tumor, uninvolved adjacent lung had the highest T cell clonality. Within adjacent lung there appeared a median about 54 of the top 100 tumor clones.

Notes on this clone: The antigen is unknown.

J gave up 6 bases and V 5 bases, and 5 bases lay outside the gene matches. CDR3 size: 13 residues. Germline values: CDR1 MNHEY, CDR2 SVGAGI. Produced via immunoSEQ multiplex PCR; TCRdb's table is partial and in-frame only. The data hold around 70,000 clones, with around 84% observed a single time. Source: peripheral blood, taken before any cancer treatment. This chain links TRBV6-5 with TRBJ1-1; 8 bases match TRBD1. The sequence was obtained from a female donor aged 60 or older with stage I lung adenocarcinoma. The CDR3: CASSRGQGSEAFF. Written as DNA, the CDR3 is TGTGCCAGCAGTCGCGGACAGGGTTCTGAAGCTTTCTTT.